The 19 T cell receptor beta chains below come from one sample, sequenced in a study of cytomegalovirus exposure and HLA in healthy donors. PCR used 60 Vbeta primers and 13 Jbeta primers. Generated by immunoSEQ multiplex PCR, the TCRdb table keeps only in-frame clones and is missing some. The data show approximately 150,000 clones, more than 80% seen once. Sequencing input: PBMCs. These receptors originate from a young man in good health and CMV-seronegative.

The rearrangement joins TRBV5-1 to TRBJ2-7; 7 nucleotides agree with TRBD2. The length of the CDR3 is 15 residues. The J segment lost 0 bases and the V segment lost 4 bases, leaving 7 bases of the junction unmatched. In germline, CDR1 is SGHRS, CDR2 YFSETQ. CDR3 nucleotides: TGCGCCAGCAGCCCATATAGCGGGCACTCCTACGAGCAGTACTTC. This translates into CASSPYSGHSYEQYF.

This chain connects TRBV6-1 to TRBJ1-5, with 8 bases aligning to TRBD1. The V segment lost 6 bases and the J segment 6 bases; nucleotides outside the gene matches: 4. The CDR3 has 13 residues. Germline CDR1 is MNHNS and CDR2 is SASEGT. DNA of the CDR3: TGTGCCAGCAGAAGGACAGGGAGTCAGCCCCAGCATTTT. It codes for CASRRTGSQPQHF.

V usage is TRBV10-3 and J usage is TRBJ1-1; D gene ambiguous. Germline V gene data show CDR1 as ENHRY and CDR2 as SYGVKD. The CDR3 length is 15 residues. Trimming left V 0 bases short and J 0 bases short, with 8 bases between. The CDR3 sequence: CAISESREMNTEAFF. The CDR3 nucleotides are TGTGCCATCAGTGAGTCGAGGGAAATGAACACTGAAGCTTTCTTT.

The V call is TRBV19, the J call TRBJ2-1; weak D call: TRBD2 (5 bases). The CDR3 totals 17 residues. Germline loops: CDR1 LNHDA, CDR2 SQIVND (reference sequence). Between the trimmed V and J ends, which lost 0 bases and 5 bases, there was a span of 17 bases. CDR3 DNA sequence: TGTGCCAGTAGTATAGATTCGGGGAGTCCGGGGAACAATGAGCAGTTCTTC. Protein sequence: CASSIDSGSPGNNEQFF.

The chain joins TRBV5-1 to TRBJ1-3, with unresolved D. The CDR3 has 15 amino acids. V lost 4 bases to trimming and J lost 5 bases, with 16 bases between them. Per germline, CDR1 SGHRS and CDR2 YFSETQ. The CDR3, as DNA: TGCGCCAGCAGCCCTACGGGGAGGGAGAGAAACACCATATATTTT. Protein product: CASSPTGRERNTIYF.

The chain links TRBV18 to TRBJ2-7; 11 nucleotides align to TRBD1. This CDR3 has 16 amino acids. CDR1 and CDR2 (germline): KGHSH, LQKENI. The ends lost 5 bases at V and 2 bases at J; junction bases unmatched: 8. DNA of the CDR3: TGTGCCAGCTCAGGGACTTTGGGACAGGGGGCCTACGAGCAGTACTTC. Translating gives CASSGTLGQGAYEQYF.

Regarding this clone: The junction departs from germline at one end; a sequencing error may be responsible. This chain links TRBV7-7 with TRBJ2-5; D is unclear. This CDR3 has 13 amino acids. CDR1 and CDR2 from the germline V gene are SSHAT and FNYEAQ (reference sequence). The CDR3 loop is CASSFRLQETQYF. The CDR3 region has the DNA TGTGCTAGCAGCTTTCGTCTCCAAGAGACCCAGTACTTC.

As DNA, the CDR3 is TGTGCCAGTAGTATTCCCGCGCTCTATAATTCACCCCTCCACTTT. This translates into CASSIPALYNSPLHF. This sequence joins TRBV19 and TRBJ1-6; D gene ambiguous. The germline CDR1 and CDR2 sequences are LNHDA and SQIVND (reference sequence). This CDR3 spans 15 amino acids. V was clipped by 3 bases and J by 3 bases, with 9 bases between them. Full variable domain (outside the CDR3, taken from reference TRBV19 and TRBJ1-6): DGGITQSPKYLFRKEGQNVTLSCEQNLNHDAMYWYRQDPGQGLRLIYYSQIVNDFQKGDIAEGYSVSREKKESFPLTVTSAQKNPTAFYLCASSIPALYNSPLHFGNGTRLTVT.

The chain links TRBV19 to TRBJ1-5; 10 bases fit TRBD1. V lost 7 bases to trimming and J lost 6 bases; unmatched junction nucleotides: 9. Germline assignment: CDR1 LNHDA and CDR2 SQIVND (reference sequence). The CDR3 consists of 15 residues. The CDR3 sequence is CASTRGTGVPQPQHF. CDR3 bases: TGTGCCAGTACTAGAGGGACAGGGGTTCCTCAGCCCCAGCATTTT. The full variable domain, its missing parts supplied by reference TRBV19 and TRBJ1-5, is DGGITQSPKYLFRKEGQNVTLSCEQNLNHDAMYWYRQDPGQGLRLIYYSQIVNDFQKGDIAEGYSVSREKKESFPLTVTSAQKNPTAFYLCASTRGTGVPQPQHFGDGTRLSIL.

This clone was found once. The chain is built from TRBV7-9 and TRBJ1-2; 7 positions match TRBD1. The CDR3 consists of 13 residues. CDR1 is SEHNR and CDR2 is FQNEAQ in the germline V gene (reference sequence). V gave up 11 bases and J gave up 3 bases; unmatched junction bases: 9. The CDR3 coding sequence is TGTGCCGGGGAAAGAGACAGGGACTATGGCTACACCTTC. Protein product: CAGERDRDYGYTF.

The rearrangement uses TRBV28 and TRBJ2-1; 11 bases match TRBD2. V shed 6 bases and J 10 bases; nucleotides not matched to a gene: 14. The germline gives CDR1 MDHEN, CDR2 SYDVKM. This CDR3 spans 16 amino acids. This chain's CDR3 is CASSPSTTSGGLEQFF. In nucleotides, the CDR3 is TGTGCCAGCAGCCCCAGTACTACTAGCGGGGGTCTGGAGCAGTTCTTC.

The chain joins TRBV20-1 to TRBJ1-1; D call uncertain. The germline V gene encodes CDR1 DFQATT and CDR2 SNEGSKA (reference sequence). This CDR3 has 11 residues. Trimming stripped 3 bases from V and 6 bases from J, with 8 bases between. The CDR3 DNA reads TGCAGTGCTAGTGTGAGGGCTGAAGCTTTCTTT. This gives the protein CSASVRAEAFF.

This chain joins TRBV7-2 and TRBJ2-1; D not resolved. From germline, CDR1 is SGHTA and CDR2 FQGNSA. Trimming took 5 bases from V and 2 from J, leaving 16 bases between them. CDR3 length: 16 residues. CDR3 protein: CASSDIWRAPYNEQFF. For the CDR3, the DNA is TGTGCCAGCAGCGATATTTGGCGAGCGCCCTACAATGAGCAGTTCTTC.

This rearrangement joins TRBV7-5 to TRBJ2-1; the D call in the table, TRBD1, was not verified against the DNA. TRBV7-5 corresponds to a pseudogene. This CDR3 is 14 amino acids long. The CDR3: CASGRTGDYNEQFF. CDR3 in DNA: TGTGCCAGCGGTAGGACAGGGGACTACAATGAGCAGTTCTTC.

V gene TRBV2 combines with J gene TRBJ2-1, with 7 bases fitting TRBD1. This CDR3 is 16 amino acids long. V dropped 6 bases and J dropped 0; count of bases not matched to a gene: 8. From germline, CDR1 is SNHLY and CDR2 FYNNEI. The CDR3 protein is CASSRSQGSSYNEQFF. CDR3 coding DNA: TGTGCCAGCAGCCGCTCACAGGGGAGCTCCTACAATGAGCAGTTCTTC.

This clone was counted once. The CDR3 region is CASSQRGQNTEAFF. For the CDR3, the DNA is TGTGCCAGCAGCCAAAGGGGACAGAACACTGAAGCTTTCTTT. The chain combines TRBV7-9 with TRBJ1-1, with a weak D call TRBD1 (6 bases). Germline loops: CDR1 SEHNR, CDR2 FQNEAQ (reference sequence). Trimming shortened V by 5 bases and J by 1 base, and 11 bases separated the two germline ends. This CDR3 is 14 amino acids long.

The chain has TRBV30 and TRBJ1-5; maybe TRBD1 (6 bases). Deletions cut 2 bases from V and 6 bases from J, with 11 bases between. Germline assignment: CDR1 GTSNPN and CDR2 SVGIG (reference sequence). This CDR3 region has 13 residues. CDR3 region: CAWSSTGSQPQHF. The CDR3 region has the DNA TGTGCCTGGAGTTCAACAGGGAGTCAGCCCCAGCATTTT.

This chain joins TRBV9 and TRBJ2-3; a weak D match, TRBD2 (6 bases). Per the germline V gene, CDR1 is SGDLS and CDR2 is YYNGEE. Trimming cost V 4 bases and J 6 bases, with 9 bases left between them. This CDR3 has 12 amino acids. The CDR3 DNA follows: TGTGCCAGCAGCCTACGGGAGGATACGCAGTATTTT. Translating it yields CASSLREDTQYF.

V usage is TRBV7-2 and J usage is TRBJ2-1; 10 bases line up with TRBD2. Losses at the gene ends were 5 bases for V and 2 bases for J; bases not matched to a gene: 6. The germline V gene has CDR1 SGHTA and CDR2 FQGNSA. This CDR3 spans 16 amino acids. CDR3 sequence: CASSASLAGAYNEQFF. The CDR3 region has the DNA TGTGCCAGCAGCGCCTCTCTAGCGGGAGCCTACAATGAGCAGTTCTTC.